This T cell receptor (beta chain) was captured in a study of T cell responses to AZD1222 COVID-19 vaccine. Study outcomes and limitations: Across spike, vaccine-associated CD4 TCRs were found, dominant at 160-218 and 743-854. An increase in Spike-specific TCR breadth and depth was observed after two AZD1222 doses. Baseline seropositives among AZD1222 recipients totaled only six.

Sequenced by immunoSEQ multiplex PCR; TCRdb stores in-frame clones only, minus some. The table shows about 150,000 clones, with approximately 88% occurring only once. In germline, CDR1 is SGHAT, CDR2 FQNNGV. This CDR3 has 14 amino acids. Between the trimmed V and J ends, which lost 1 base and 10 bases, there was a span of 13 bases. Concerning this clone itself: Antigen unknown.

The TCR was taken from an adult in good health. The rearrangement joins TRBV11-2 to TRBJ1-4, with D possibly matching TRBD1 (6 bases). Sequences were derived from peripheral blood, sampled on day 0 of AZD1222 vaccination. The CDR3 DNA reads TGTGCCAGCAGCTTAGCAGGGGCTGTTGGAAAACTGTTTTTT. This translates into CASSLAGAVGKLFF.